The rows below give T cell receptor beta chains drawn from one sample of a study of technical replicates of blood from a few donors. Measured with immunoSEQ multiplex PCR; TCRdb has only the in-frame clones, and not every one. Among fewer than 90,000 clones listed, about nine tenths were seen once. Sequences were obtained from T cells isolated from PBMCs. The source of these receptors is a human donor in good health. Both conserved end residues are part of each CDR3. The D gene is left open where the match is weak. Clone size is shown for a subset of rows, as once, few, many or a class of expanded clone.

j_call: TRBJ2-3; clone_size: NA; v_call: TRBV10-3; d_call: TRBD2; cdr3_nt: TGTGCCATCGTAGCGGGGGGCACAGATACGCAGTATTTT; cdr3_aa: CAIVAGGTDTQYF
j_call: TRBJ2-7; clone_size: NA; v_call: TRBV2; d_call: NA; cdr3_nt: TGTGCCAGCAGTGGTCAGTCGAACTACGAGCAGTACTTC; cdr3_aa: CASSGQSNYEQYF
j_call: TRBJ2-1; clone_size: once; v_call: TRBV2; d_call: TRBD2; cdr3_nt: TGTGCCAGCTCCCTGACTAGCGGGGACCTCAATGAGCAGTTCTTC; cdr3_aa: CASSLTSGDLNEQFF
j_call: TRBJ1-5; clone_size: NA; v_call: TRBV7-2; d_call: TRBD1; cdr3_nt: TGTGCCAGCAGCTTAGGGACAGGACCTTCTCAGCCCCAGCATTTT; cdr3_aa: CASSLGTGPSQPQHF
j_call: TRBJ2-2; clone_size: once; v_call: TRBV7-9; d_call: NA; cdr3_nt: TGTGGTGGGCCCTTCGGAACCGGGGAGCTGTTTTTT; cdr3_aa: CGGPFGTGELFF
j_call: TRBJ1-1; clone_size: NA; v_call: TRBV7-2; d_call: NA; cdr3_nt: TGTGCCAGCAGAGAAGTCGGGATGAACACTGAAGCTTTCTTT; cdr3_aa: CASREVGMNTEAFF
j_call: TRBJ2-5; clone_size: NA; v_call: TRBV11-1; d_call: NA; cdr3_nt: TGTGCCAGCAGCTTATCTAGATTTGGCGCTGAGACCCAGTACTTC; cdr3_aa: CASSLSRFGAETQYF
j_call: TRBJ1-4; clone_size: NA; v_call: TRBV29-1; d_call: NA; cdr3_nt: TGCAGCGTTACCCACCAGGGGTCCGCTGAAAAACTGTTTTTT; cdr3_aa: CSVTHQGSAEKLFF
j_call: TRBJ1-2; clone_size: NA; v_call: TRBV19; d_call: NA; cdr3_nt: TGTGCCAGGCGGGACGGGCAGGTCTATGGCTACACCTTC; cdr3_aa: CARRDGQVYGYTF
j_call: TRBJ2-5; clone_size: NA; v_call: TRBV29-1; d_call: NA; cdr3_nt: TGCAGCGTTTCAATGGGGCGCGGAGAGACCCAGTACTTC; cdr3_aa: CSVSMGRGETQYF
j_call: TRBJ1-5; clone_size: NA; v_call: TRBV5-6; d_call: NA; cdr3_nt: TGTGCCAGCAGCTTGGTTTCGGGGAATCAGCCCCAGCATTTT; cdr3_aa: CASSLVSGNQPQHF
j_call: TRBJ2-7; clone_size: NA; v_call: TRBV7-9; d_call: TRBD1; cdr3_nt: TGTGCCAGCAGCTCGGGACAGGGTAGCATCCCCACCGACCCTTACGAGCAGTACTTC; cdr3_aa: CASSSGQGSIPTDPYEQYF
j_call: TRBJ2-7; clone_size: once; v_call: TRBV28; d_call: NA; cdr3_nt: TGTGCCAGCACCTTAGGGCAGGGAAATGTTTGGGAGCAGTACTTC; cdr3_aa: CASTLGQGNVWEQYF
j_call: TRBJ2-2; clone_size: NA; v_call: TRBV6-5; d_call: NA; cdr3_nt: TGTGCCAGCACCGCACAATGGAGTACCGGGGAGCTGTTTTTT; cdr3_aa: CASTAQWSTGELFF
j_call: TRBJ1-1; clone_size: NA; v_call: TRBV5-1; d_call: NA; cdr3_nt: TGCGCCAGCAGAATCAGGGACACTGAAGCTTTCTTT; cdr3_aa: CASRIRDTEAFF
j_call: TRBJ2-3; clone_size: NA; v_call: TRBV2; d_call: TRBD2; cdr3_nt: TGTGCCAGCAGTGCCAACCTAGCGGGTAGCACAGATACGCAGTATTTT; cdr3_aa: CASSANLAGSTDTQYF
j_call: TRBJ2-3; clone_size: NA; v_call: TRBV7-2; d_call: TRBD2; cdr3_nt: TGTGCCAGCAGCTTAACCGCTAGCGGTGACATTTACACAGATACGCAGTATTTT; cdr3_aa: CASSLTASGDIYTDTQYF
j_call: TRBJ2-1; clone_size: once; v_call: TRBV7-9; d_call: TRBD2; cdr3_nt: TGTGCCAGCAGCCAAGGCGGGACTAGCGGGCCTATGTATGAGCAGTTCTTC; cdr3_aa: CASSQGGTSGPMYEQFF
j_call: TRBJ1-1; clone_size: NA; v_call: TRBV7-9; d_call: NA; cdr3_nt: TGTGCCAGCAGCAGAGGACAGCCGACTGAAGCTTTCTTT; cdr3_aa: CASSRGQPTEAFF
j_call: TRBJ2-5; clone_size: NA; v_call: TRBV6-5; d_call: NA; cdr3_nt: TGTGCCAGCAGTTCCAGGGGCGGAGAGACCCAGTACTTC; cdr3_aa: CASSSRGGETQYF
j_call: TRBJ2-7; clone_size: NA; v_call: TRBV10-3; d_call: NA; cdr3_nt: TGTGCCATCAGTGAGGCCTGGGGGGACGAGCAGTACTTC; cdr3_aa: CAISEAWGDEQYF
j_call: TRBJ1-4; clone_size: NA; v_call: TRBV6-1; d_call: TRBD1; cdr3_nt: TGTGCCAGCAGGGCGTGGACAGGGACTGAAAAACTGTTTTTT; cdr3_aa: CASRAWTGTEKLFF
j_call: TRBJ2-1; clone_size: few; v_call: TRBV27; d_call: NA; cdr3_nt: TGTGCCAGCAGTTTAGCCAGGGATGAGCAGTTCTTC; cdr3_aa: CASSLARDEQFF
j_call: TRBJ2-2; clone_size: NA; v_call: TRBV29-1; d_call: TRBD2; cdr3_nt: TGCAGCGAGGGACCTAGCGGCGGCGGGGAGCTGTTTTTT; cdr3_aa: CSEGPSGGGELFF
j_call: TRBJ2-7; clone_size: NA; v_call: TRBV10-3; d_call: NA; cdr3_nt: TGTGCCATCGGGAGTAGCGGATTACCTTACGAGCAGTACTTC; cdr3_aa: CAIGSSGLPYEQYF
j_call: TRBJ1-5; clone_size: NA; v_call: TRBV6-1; d_call: TRBD1; cdr3_nt: TGTGCCAGCAGTGATACATACGGTGGAGACAGGGTTAATCAGCCCCAGCATTTT; cdr3_aa: CASSDTYGGDRVNQPQHF
j_call: TRBJ1-2; clone_size: NA; v_call: TRBV19; d_call: NA; cdr3_nt: TGTGCCAGTAGTATGTGGGGAGCTAACTATGGCTACACCTTC; cdr3_aa: CASSMWGANYGYTF
j_call: TRBJ2-5; clone_size: NA; v_call: TRBV5-6; d_call: TRBD2; cdr3_nt: TGTGCCAGCAGCTTCGGGACTACCCTAGAGACCCAGTACTTC; cdr3_aa: CASSFGTTLETQYF
j_call: TRBJ1-5; clone_size: NA; v_call: TRBV28; d_call: NA; cdr3_nt: TGTGCCACCCGGGGAAGGAGCCGTCAGCCCCAGCATTTT; cdr3_aa: CATRGRSRQPQHF
j_call: TRBJ2-7; clone_size: NA; v_call: TRBV6-1; d_call: NA; cdr3_nt: TGTGCCAGCAGTGAAGGACCTGGACAGACTAACTACGAGCAGTACTTC; cdr3_aa: CASSEGPGQTNYEQYF
j_call: TRBJ1-3; clone_size: NA; v_call: TRBV15; d_call: NA; cdr3_nt: TGTGCCACCAGCGCTAACAGGGGAAACACCATATATTTT; cdr3_aa: CATSANRGNTIYF
j_call: TRBJ2-1; clone_size: NA; v_call: TRBV28; d_call: NA; cdr3_nt: TGTGCCAGCAGTTTGAGCGGAGGGTGGATCAATGAGCAGTTCTTC; cdr3_aa: CASSLSGGWINEQFF
j_call: TRBJ1-1; clone_size: NA; v_call: TRBV30; d_call: TRBD1; cdr3_nt: TGTGCCTGGTTGCACGGACAGGGGGCTTCTGAAGCTTTCTTT; cdr3_aa: CAWLHGQGASEAFF
j_call: TRBJ1-5; clone_size: NA; v_call: TRBV19; d_call: TRBD1; cdr3_nt: TGTGCCAGTAGTACCGGACAGGGGAATCAGCCCCAGCATTTT; cdr3_aa: CASSTGQGNQPQHF
j_call: TRBJ2-7; clone_size: NA; v_call: TRBV6-4; d_call: TRBD1; cdr3_nt: TGTGCCAGCAGCGAGGGACAGGGGAACGAGCAGTACTTC; cdr3_aa: CASSEGQGNEQYF
j_call: TRBJ2-2; clone_size: NA; v_call: TRBV19; d_call: TRBD1; cdr3_nt: TGTGCCAGTTCGGGACAGGGGGTGACCGGGGAGCTGTTTTTT; cdr3_aa: CASSGQGVTGELFF
j_call: TRBJ2-5; clone_size: NA; v_call: TRBV6-5; d_call: TRBD2; cdr3_nt: TGTGCCAGCAGCTTGACTAGCGGGATAGGAGAGACCCAGTACTTC; cdr3_aa: CASSLTSGIGETQYF
j_call: TRBJ1-4; clone_size: NA; v_call: TRBV10-3; d_call: NA; cdr3_nt: TGTGCCATCAGTGAGACCGGAGCAACTAATGAAAAACTGTTTTTT; cdr3_aa: CAISETGATNEKLFF
j_call: TRBJ2-1; clone_size: NA; v_call: TRBV6-6; d_call: NA; cdr3_nt: TGTGCCAGCAGTTTCGTGGACAGCTACAATGAGCAGTTCTTC; cdr3_aa: CASSFVDSYNEQFF
j_call: TRBJ2-1; clone_size: NA; v_call: TRBV18; d_call: TRBD1; cdr3_nt: TGTGCCAGCTCCCCGGGACAGGCCACCAATGAGCAGTTCTTC; cdr3_aa: CASSPGQATNEQFF
j_call: TRBJ2-1; clone_size: once; v_call: TRBV25-1; d_call: NA; cdr3_nt: TGTGCCAGCAGTGATCCTCTAGAGAATGAGCAGTTCTTC; cdr3_aa: CASSDPLENEQFF
j_call: TRBJ2-1; clone_size: NA; v_call: TRBV12-5; d_call: TRBD2; cdr3_nt: TGTGCTAGTGGTTTGCTCGGCGGGAGCTCCTACAATGAGCAGTTCTTC; cdr3_aa: CASGLLGGSSYNEQFF
j_call: TRBJ1-3; clone_size: NA; v_call: TRBV28; d_call: NA; cdr3_nt: TGTGCCAGCAGTTTATGGTTATCAGGAAGAAACACCATATATTTT; cdr3_aa: CASSLWLSGRNTIYF
j_call: TRBJ1-5; clone_size: NA; v_call: TRBV4-1; d_call: NA; cdr3_nt: TGCGCCAGCAGCCAGGAGCAGGGTCTTTTTGTTAGCAATCAGCCCCAGCATTTT; cdr3_aa: CASSQEQGLFVSNQPQHF
j_call: TRBJ1-1; clone_size: few; v_call: TRBV21-1; d_call: NA; cdr3_nt: TGTGCCAGCAGCAAAGAATCAGGGGGCCTCTACGCTGAAGCTTTCTTT; cdr3_aa: CASSKESGGLYAEAFF
j_call: TRBJ2-3; clone_size: NA; v_call: TRBV7-9; d_call: NA; cdr3_nt: TGTGCCAGCAGCTTGTTACACGACTTTCCCAGGGGCACAGATACGCAGTATTTT; cdr3_aa: CASSLLHDFPRGTDTQYF
j_call: TRBJ2-3; clone_size: NA; v_call: TRBV7-6; d_call: TRBD2; cdr3_nt: TGTGCCAGCAGCCGTGGAGCGGGGTCCAGCACAGATACGCAGTATTTT; cdr3_aa: CASSRGAGSSTDTQYF
j_call: TRBJ1-1; clone_size: NA; v_call: TRBV7-8; d_call: NA; cdr3_nt: TGTGCCAGCAGCTTAGCGGGGAGGGTTTACACTGAAGCTTTCTTT; cdr3_aa: CASSLAGRVYTEAFF
j_call: TRBJ1-4; clone_size: NA; v_call: TRBV9; d_call: TRBD1; cdr3_nt: TGTGCCAGCAGCGTAGGAGCAGGGGGTTTGGAAAAACTGTTTTTT; cdr3_aa: CASSVGAGGLEKLFF
j_call: TRBJ1-1; clone_size: NA; v_call: TRBV19; d_call: TRBD1; cdr3_nt: TGTGCCAGTCGACAGGGGGGGACTGAAGCTTTCTTT; cdr3_aa: CASRQGGTEAFF
j_call: TRBJ1-1; clone_size: NA; v_call: TRBV9; d_call: TRBD1; cdr3_nt: TGTGCCAGCAGCGGGGGACAGGGAGTAGCTGAAGCTTTCTTT; cdr3_aa: CASSGGQGVAEAFF
j_call: TRBJ2-3; clone_size: NA; v_call: TRBV29-1; d_call: NA; cdr3_nt: TGCAGCGTTGAAGCCCGCCACGGAGGGTGGACAGATACGCAGTATTTT; cdr3_aa: CSVEARHGGWTDTQYF
j_call: TRBJ1-3; clone_size: NA; v_call: TRBV28; d_call: TRBD1; cdr3_nt: TGTGCCAGCAGTTTATTGGCAGGGGGAGGAAACACCATATATTTT; cdr3_aa: CASSLLAGGGNTIYF
j_call: TRBJ2-1; clone_size: few; v_call: TRBV2; d_call: TRBD2; cdr3_nt: TGTGCCAGCATGGGGCGGGAGGGGGGCGATGAGCAGTTCTTC; cdr3_aa: CASMGREGGDEQFF
j_call: TRBJ1-1; clone_size: NA; v_call: TRBV6-5; d_call: NA; cdr3_nt: TGTGCCAGCAGTTACGGGGGGACTGAAGCTTTCTTT; cdr3_aa: CASSYGGTEAFF